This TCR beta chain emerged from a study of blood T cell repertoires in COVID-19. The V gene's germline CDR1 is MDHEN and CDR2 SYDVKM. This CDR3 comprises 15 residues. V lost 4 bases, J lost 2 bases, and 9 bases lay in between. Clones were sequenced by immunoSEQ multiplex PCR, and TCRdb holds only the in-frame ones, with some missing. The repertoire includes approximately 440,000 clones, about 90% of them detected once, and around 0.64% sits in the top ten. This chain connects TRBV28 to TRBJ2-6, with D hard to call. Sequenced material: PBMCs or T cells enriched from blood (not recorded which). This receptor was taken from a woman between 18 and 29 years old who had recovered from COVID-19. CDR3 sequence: CASSSYNTGANVLTF. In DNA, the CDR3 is TGTGCCAGCAGTTCTTACAATACTGGGGCCAACGTCCTGACTTTC.